Listed here are 21 T cell receptor beta chains from one sample, sequenced in a study of PD-1 blockade in classical Hodgkin lymphoma. Relapse after autologous stem cell transplantation occurred in every patient, and brentuximab vedotin exposure varied. TCRdb keeps only in-frame clones here, not all; method: immunoSEQ multiplex PCR. The repertoire has roughly 150,000 clones, under 85% of them found once; the top ten carry roughly 8.4%. Sequencing was performed on peripheral blood mononuclear cells (PBMCs), taken before the second cycle of nivolumab. The receptor set was obtained from a human donor with classical Hodgkin lymphoma.

V gene TRBV5-1 combines with J gene TRBJ2-7; tentatively, D is TRBD1 (6 bases). Trimming stripped 0 bases from V and 0 bases from J, with 13 bases between. Germline loops: CDR1 SGHRS, CDR2 YFSETQ. The CDR3 covers 16 residues. The CDR3 loop is CASSLGGTLSSYEQYF. The CDR3 nucleotides are TGCGCCAGCAGCTTGGGGGGGACATTGAGCTCCTACGAGCAGTACTTC.

The CDR3 reads CASSPLFRTLSTDTQYF. The CDR3 DNA reads as TGTGCCAGCAGTCCCTTGTTCCGGACTCTTAGCACAGATACGCAGTATTTT. The chain employs TRBV7-2 and TRBJ2-3, with D possibly being TRBD2 (5 bases). There are 17 residues in the CDR3. V shed 6 bases and J shed 0 bases, with 19 bases lying between them. Germline CDR1 reads SGHTA; CDR2 reads FQGNSA.

This clone showed up just once. The chain uses TRBV29-1 and TRBJ1-4, with a tentative D call TRBD1 (6 bases). Trimming shortened V by 8 bases and J by 5 bases, and 18 bases separated the two germline ends. The germline V gene encodes CDR1 SQVTM and CDR2 ANQGSEA. The CDR3 is 14 residues long. The CDR3 reads CSITLGGPNEKLFF. The CDR3 DNA reads TGCAGCATAACCCTTGGGGGGCCAAATGAAAAACTGTTTTTT.

This sequence joins TRBV19 and TRBJ1-1; TRBD1 might be the D (5 bases). V lost 3 bases and J 4 bases, leaving 12 bases between the germline ends. The length of the CDR3 is 14 residues. CDR1 LNHDA and CDR2 SQIVND come from the germline V gene (reference sequence). The CDR3 here is CASSIGWGLTEAFF. In DNA, the CDR3 is TGTGCCAGTAGTATTGGTTGGGGCCTCACTGAAGCTTTCTTT.

The J gene is TRBJ1-4, the V gene TRBV6-5; D gene uncertain. Germline CDR1 is MNHEY and CDR2 is SVGAGI. The CDR3 loop spans 13 amino acids. With 5 bases removed from V and 7 bases from J, the gap between germline ends came to 11 bases. Written as DNA, the CDR3 is TGTGCCAGCAGTCCGCCGTCGGGTGAAAAACTGTTTTTT. Translation gives CASSPPSGEKLFF.

The gene calls are TRBV11-3 and TRBJ2-1; D may be TRBD1 or TRBD2 (5 bases each). Germline V lookup: CDR1 SGHNT, CDR2 YENEEA. V lost 3 bases, J lost 6 bases, and 6 bases lay in between. The length of the CDR3 is 12 residues. CDR3 in amino acids: CASSFGGNEQFF. CDR3 coding DNA: TGTGCCAGCAGCTTTGGGGGCAATGAGCAGTTCTTC.

This clone was detected a few times. V usage is TRBV7-8 and J usage is TRBJ1-3, with D possibly TRBD1 on 5 matching bases. This CDR3 has 18 residues. Germline-derived CDR1 and CDR2 are SGHVS and FQNEAQ. With 4 bases removed from V and 0 bases from J, the gap between germline ends came to 19 bases. CDR3 amino acids: CASSSRQTPWISGNTIYF. The CDR3 DNA sequence: TGTGCCAGCAGCTCCCGACAGACACCCTGGATCTCTGGAAACACCATATATTTT.

The chain links TRBV7-6 to TRBJ2-7; the D is unclear. V lost 1 base and J lost 6, with 7 bases in between. The CDR3 sequence is 12 residues long. The V gene's germline CDR1 is SGHVS and CDR2 FNYEAQ. The chain's CDR3 is CASSLETREQYF. The CDR3 DNA reads as TGTGCCAGCAGCTTAGAGACACGCGAGCAGTACTTC.

This chain links TRBV11-2 with TRBJ1-2; no definite D call. The CDR3 is made up of 13 amino acids. V was pared by 2 bases and J by 2 bases, with 6 bases between. Looked up from germline, CDR1 is SGHAT and CDR2 is FQNNGV. The CDR3 reads CASSLSRNYGYTF. CDR3 sequence (DNA): TGTGCCAGCAGCTTAAGCCGGAACTATGGCTACACCTTC.

The chain is built from TRBV5-1 and TRBJ2-1; D may be TRBD2 (6 bases). CDR3 size: 15 residues. Germline loops: CDR1 SGHRS, CDR2 YFSETQ. V lost 5 bases and J lost 1, with 13 bases in between. The CDR3 DNA sequence: TGCGCCAGCAGAATAAGCGGGCAGTCCTACAATGAGCAGTTCTTC. Encoded protein: CASRISGQSYNEQFF.

The chain joins TRBV10-2 to TRBJ2-5; 10 nucleotides line up with TRBD1. This CDR3 spans 17 amino acids. V lost 0 bases to trimming and J lost 5 bases; unmatched junction nucleotides: 9. Looked up from germline, CDR1 is WSHSY and CDR2 is SAAADI. CDR3 nucleotides: TGCGCCAGCAGTGAGTCGGGGACAGGGGTGATACGGGAGACCCAGTACTTC. Its translation: CASSESGTGVIRETQYF.

The chain carries TRBV21-1 and TRBJ2-7; TRBD1 is the table's D call, not checked against the DNA. TRBV21-1 is noted as a pseudogene. CDR3 size: 19 residues. The DNA of the CDR3 is TGTGCCAGCAGCAAAGTAAGAACAGCCCGTTTACTTAGCTCCTACGAGCAGTACTTC. Translation gives CASSKVRTARLLSSYEQYF.

This clone came up many times. The chain has TRBV28 and TRBJ1-6, with 8 bases that match TRBD1. There are 14 residues in the CDR3. In germline, CDR1 is MDHEN, CDR2 SYDVKM. V lost 6 bases, J lost 7 bases, and 5 bases stayed unmatched. CDR3 residues: CASSPWTGNSPLHF. CDR3 DNA sequence: TGTGCCAGCAGCCCATGGACAGGGAATTCACCCCTCCACTTT. The whole variable domain, filled in from reference TRBV28 and TRBJ1-6, reads DVKVTQSSRYLVKRTGEKVFLECVQDMDHENMFWYRQDPGLGLRLIYFSYDVKMKEKGDIPEGYSVSREKKERFSLILESASTNQTSMYLCASSPWTGNSPLHFGNGTRLTVT.

This clone appeared a single time. The chain employs TRBV4-2 and TRBJ1-1; 9 bases fit TRBD1. V was pared by 5 bases and J by 4 bases, with 5 bases of the junction left unmatched. This CDR3 has 14 residues. Germline V gene lookup returns CDR1 LGHNA and CDR2 YNFKEQ. As DNA, the CDR3 is TGTGCCAGCAGCTCAGACAGGGGGGCCACTGAAGCTTTCTTT. Protein: CASSSDRGATEAFF.

The chain recombines TRBV19 with TRBJ1-6; possible D gene TRBD1, 5 bases. The germline V and J ends were trimmed by 3 bases and 5 bases, with 8 bases remaining between them. This CDR3 contains 14 residues. Germline V gene sequence: CDR1 LNHDA, CDR2 SQIVND (reference sequence). This CDR3 is CASSIQTDNSPLHF. The CDR3 bases are TGTGCCAGTAGTATCCAGACAGATAATTCACCCCTCCACTTT. The full variable domain, its missing parts supplied by reference TRBV19 and TRBJ1-6, is DGGITQSPKYLFRKEGQNVTLSCEQNLNHDAMYWYRQDPGQGLRLIYYSQIVNDFQKGDIAEGYSVSREKKESFPLTVTSAQKNPTAFYLCASSIQTDNSPLHFGNGTRLTVT.

This sequence joins TRBV28 and TRBJ1-2; TRBD1 agrees at 7 bases. With 3 bases clipped from V and 3 bases from J, the junction kept 7 bases outside the gene matches. The CDR3 consists of 15 residues. The germline gives CDR1 MDHEN, CDR2 SYDVKM. The CDR3 loop reads CASSLEQGLYYGYTF. Here the CDR3 DNA reads TGTGCCAGCAGTTTGGAACAGGGGCTTTACTATGGCTACACCTTC.

This clone was seen a handful of times. The V call is TRBV6-5, the J call TRBJ1-5, with TRBD1 matching over 8 bases. Germline CDR1 MNHEY, CDR2 SVGAGI. The CDR3 is made up of 14 amino acids. With V trimmed by 5 bases and J by 7 bases, 7 bases remained unmatched. The CDR3 region is CASSPGQGRQPQHF. The CDR3 region has the DNA TGTGCCAGCAGTCCCGGACAGGGACGACAGCCCCAGCATTTT.

CDR3 bases: TGTGCCAGCAGCTCAGGGGGTCTCGATGAGCAGTTCTTC. Its translation is CASSSGGLDEQFF. The chain couples TRBV7-3 to TRBJ2-1, with 7 bases fitting TRBD1. Germline values: CDR1 SGHTA, CDR2 FQGTGA. The CDR3 length is 13 residues. V lost 4 bases, J lost 8 bases, and 5 bases stayed unmatched. The entire variable domain, with the rest obtained from reference TRBV7-3 and TRBJ2-1, is as follows: GAGVSQTPSNKVTEKGKYVELRCDPISGHTALYWYRQSLGQGPEFLIYFQGTGAADDSGLPNDRFFAVRPEGSVSTLKIQRTERGDSAVYLCASSSGGLDEQFFGPGTRLTVL.

The chain couples TRBV5-1 to TRBJ2-1, with no clear D. CDR3 length equals 14 residues. Trimming pared 0 bases from V and 5 bases from J, leaving 9 bases between. Germline-derived CDR1 and CDR2 are SGHRS and YFSETQ. The DNA for the CDR3 is TGCGCCAGCAGCTTGGCCGTCCCGAACAATGAGCAGTTCTTC. Its protein is CASSLAVPNNEQFF.

The gene calls are TRBV18 and TRBJ1-6; a possible D gene is TRBD1 (5 bases). The CDR3 extends over 15 amino acids. V was shortened by 2 bases and J by 9 bases, with 14 bases between the two germline ends. Germline CDR1 reads KGHSH; CDR2 reads LQKENI. The DNA of the CDR3 is TGTGCCAGCTCACCAATCGGGGGGTTACGTTCACCCCTCCACTTT. Encoded protein: CASSPIGGLRSPLHF.

The chain couples TRBV13 to TRBJ2-3, with D perhaps given as TRBD1 or TRBD2 (5 bases each). CDR3 size: 14 residues. Trimming cost V 5 bases and J 0 bases, with 9 bases left between them. Germline CDR1 reads PRHDT; CDR2 reads FYEKMQ (reference sequence). The CDR3 DNA follows: TGTGCCAGCAGCACGGGGCCTAGCACAGATACGCAGTATTTT. This gives the protein CASSTGPSTDTQYF. Complete variable domain (other parts from reference TRBV13 and TRBJ2-3): AAGVIQSPRHLIKEKRETATLKCYPIPRHDTVYWYQQGPGQDPQFLISFYEKMQSDKGSIPDRFSAQQFSDYHSELNMSSLELGDSALYFCASSTGPSTDTQYFGPGTRLTVL.